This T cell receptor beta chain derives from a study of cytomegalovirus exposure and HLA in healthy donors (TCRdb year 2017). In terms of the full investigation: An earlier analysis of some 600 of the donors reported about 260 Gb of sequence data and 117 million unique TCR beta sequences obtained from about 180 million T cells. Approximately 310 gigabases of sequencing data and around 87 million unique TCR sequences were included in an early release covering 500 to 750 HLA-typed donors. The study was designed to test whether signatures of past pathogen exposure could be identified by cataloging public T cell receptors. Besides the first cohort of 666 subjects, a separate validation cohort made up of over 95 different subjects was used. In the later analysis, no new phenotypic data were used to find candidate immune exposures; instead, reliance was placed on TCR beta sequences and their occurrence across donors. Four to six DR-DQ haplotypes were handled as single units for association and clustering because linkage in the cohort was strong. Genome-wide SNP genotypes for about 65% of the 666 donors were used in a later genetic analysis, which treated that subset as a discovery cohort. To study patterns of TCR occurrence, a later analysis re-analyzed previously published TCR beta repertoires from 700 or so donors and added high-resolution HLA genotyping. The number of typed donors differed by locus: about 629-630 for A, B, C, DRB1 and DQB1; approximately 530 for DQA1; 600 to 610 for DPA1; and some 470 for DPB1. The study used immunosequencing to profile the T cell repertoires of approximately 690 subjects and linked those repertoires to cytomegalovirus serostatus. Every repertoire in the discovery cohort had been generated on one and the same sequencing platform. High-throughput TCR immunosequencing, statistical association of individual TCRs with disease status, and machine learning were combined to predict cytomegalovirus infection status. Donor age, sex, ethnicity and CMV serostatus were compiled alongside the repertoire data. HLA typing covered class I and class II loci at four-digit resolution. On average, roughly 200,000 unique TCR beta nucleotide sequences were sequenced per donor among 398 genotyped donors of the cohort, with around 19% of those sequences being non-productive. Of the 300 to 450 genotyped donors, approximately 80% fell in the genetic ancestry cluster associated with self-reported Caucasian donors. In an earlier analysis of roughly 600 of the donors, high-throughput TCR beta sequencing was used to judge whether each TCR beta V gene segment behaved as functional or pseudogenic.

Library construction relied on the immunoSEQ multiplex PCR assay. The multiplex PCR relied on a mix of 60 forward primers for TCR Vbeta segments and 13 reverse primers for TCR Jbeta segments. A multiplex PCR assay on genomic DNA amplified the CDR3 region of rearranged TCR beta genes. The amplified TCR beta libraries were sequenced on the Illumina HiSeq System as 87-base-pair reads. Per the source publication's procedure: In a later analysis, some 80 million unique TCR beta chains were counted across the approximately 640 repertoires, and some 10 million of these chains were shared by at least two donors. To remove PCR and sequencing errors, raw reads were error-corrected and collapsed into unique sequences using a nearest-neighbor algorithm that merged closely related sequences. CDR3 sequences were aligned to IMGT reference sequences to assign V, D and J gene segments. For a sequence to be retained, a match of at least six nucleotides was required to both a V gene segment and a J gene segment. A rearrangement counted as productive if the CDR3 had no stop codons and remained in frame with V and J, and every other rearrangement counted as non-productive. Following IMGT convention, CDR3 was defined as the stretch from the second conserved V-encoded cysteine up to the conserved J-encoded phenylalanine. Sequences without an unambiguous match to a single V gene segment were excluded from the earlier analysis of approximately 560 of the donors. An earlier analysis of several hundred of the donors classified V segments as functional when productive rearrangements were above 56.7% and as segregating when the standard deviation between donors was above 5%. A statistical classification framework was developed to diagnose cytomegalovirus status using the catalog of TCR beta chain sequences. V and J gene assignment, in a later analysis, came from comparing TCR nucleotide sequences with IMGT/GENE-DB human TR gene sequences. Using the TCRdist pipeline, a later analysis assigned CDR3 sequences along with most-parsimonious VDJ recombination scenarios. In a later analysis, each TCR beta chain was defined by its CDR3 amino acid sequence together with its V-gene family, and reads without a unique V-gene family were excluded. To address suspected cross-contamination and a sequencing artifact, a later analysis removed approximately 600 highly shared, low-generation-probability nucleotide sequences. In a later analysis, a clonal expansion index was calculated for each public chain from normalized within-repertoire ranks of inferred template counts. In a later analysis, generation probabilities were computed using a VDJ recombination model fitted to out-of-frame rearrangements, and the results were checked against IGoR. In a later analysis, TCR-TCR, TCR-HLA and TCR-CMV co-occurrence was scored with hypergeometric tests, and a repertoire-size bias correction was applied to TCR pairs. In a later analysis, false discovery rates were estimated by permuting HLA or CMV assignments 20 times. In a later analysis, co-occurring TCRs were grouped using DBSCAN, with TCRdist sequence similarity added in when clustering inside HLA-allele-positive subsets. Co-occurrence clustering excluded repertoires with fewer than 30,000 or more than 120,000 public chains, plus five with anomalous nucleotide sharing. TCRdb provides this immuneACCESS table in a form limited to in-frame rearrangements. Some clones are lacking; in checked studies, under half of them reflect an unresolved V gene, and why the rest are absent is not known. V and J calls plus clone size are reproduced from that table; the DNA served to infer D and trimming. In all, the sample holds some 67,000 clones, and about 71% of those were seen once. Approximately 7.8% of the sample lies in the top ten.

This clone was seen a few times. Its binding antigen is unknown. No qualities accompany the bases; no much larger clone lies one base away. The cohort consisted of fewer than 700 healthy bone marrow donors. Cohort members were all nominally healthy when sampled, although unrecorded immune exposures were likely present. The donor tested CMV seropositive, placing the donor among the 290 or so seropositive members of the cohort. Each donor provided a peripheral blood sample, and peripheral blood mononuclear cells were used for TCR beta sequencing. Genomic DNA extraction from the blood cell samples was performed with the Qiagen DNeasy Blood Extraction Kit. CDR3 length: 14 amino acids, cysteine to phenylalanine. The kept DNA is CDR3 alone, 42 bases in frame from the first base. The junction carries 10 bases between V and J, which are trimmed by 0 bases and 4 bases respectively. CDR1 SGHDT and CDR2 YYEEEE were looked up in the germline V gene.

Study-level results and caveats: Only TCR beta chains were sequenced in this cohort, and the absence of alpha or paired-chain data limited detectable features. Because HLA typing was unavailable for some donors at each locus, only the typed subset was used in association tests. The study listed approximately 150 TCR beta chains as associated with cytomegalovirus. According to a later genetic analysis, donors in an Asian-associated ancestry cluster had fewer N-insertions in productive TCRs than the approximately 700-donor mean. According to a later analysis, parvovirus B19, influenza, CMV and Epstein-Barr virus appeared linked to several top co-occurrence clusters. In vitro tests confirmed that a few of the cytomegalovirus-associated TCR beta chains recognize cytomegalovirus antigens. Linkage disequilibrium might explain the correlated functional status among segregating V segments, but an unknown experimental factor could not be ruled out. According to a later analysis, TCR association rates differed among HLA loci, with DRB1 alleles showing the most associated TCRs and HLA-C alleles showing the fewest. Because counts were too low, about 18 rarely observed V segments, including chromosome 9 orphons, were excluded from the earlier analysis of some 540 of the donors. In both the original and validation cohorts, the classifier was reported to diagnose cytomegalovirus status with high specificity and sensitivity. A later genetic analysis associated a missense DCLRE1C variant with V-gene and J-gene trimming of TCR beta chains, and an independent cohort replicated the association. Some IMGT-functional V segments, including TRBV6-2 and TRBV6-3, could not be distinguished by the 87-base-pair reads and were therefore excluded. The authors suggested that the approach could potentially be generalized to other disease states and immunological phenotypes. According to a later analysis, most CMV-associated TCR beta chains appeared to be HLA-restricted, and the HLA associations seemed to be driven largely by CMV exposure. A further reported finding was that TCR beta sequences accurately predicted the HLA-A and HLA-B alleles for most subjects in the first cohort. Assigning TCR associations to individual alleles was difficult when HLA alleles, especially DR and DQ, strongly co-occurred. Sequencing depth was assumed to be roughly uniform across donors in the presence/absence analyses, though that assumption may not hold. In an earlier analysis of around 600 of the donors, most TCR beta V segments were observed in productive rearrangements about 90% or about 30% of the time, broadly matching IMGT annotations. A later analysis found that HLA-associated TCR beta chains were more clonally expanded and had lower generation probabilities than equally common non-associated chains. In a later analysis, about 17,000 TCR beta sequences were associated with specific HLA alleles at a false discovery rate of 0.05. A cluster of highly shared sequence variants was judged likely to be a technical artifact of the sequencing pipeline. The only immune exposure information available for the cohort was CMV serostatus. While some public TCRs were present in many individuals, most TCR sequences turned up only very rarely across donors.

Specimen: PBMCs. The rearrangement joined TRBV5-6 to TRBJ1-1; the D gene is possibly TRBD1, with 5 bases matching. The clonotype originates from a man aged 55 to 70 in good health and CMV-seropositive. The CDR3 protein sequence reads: CASSLGGGSTEAFF. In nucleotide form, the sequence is TGTGCCAGCAGCTTGGGGGGGGGTTCCACTGAAGCTTTCTTT.